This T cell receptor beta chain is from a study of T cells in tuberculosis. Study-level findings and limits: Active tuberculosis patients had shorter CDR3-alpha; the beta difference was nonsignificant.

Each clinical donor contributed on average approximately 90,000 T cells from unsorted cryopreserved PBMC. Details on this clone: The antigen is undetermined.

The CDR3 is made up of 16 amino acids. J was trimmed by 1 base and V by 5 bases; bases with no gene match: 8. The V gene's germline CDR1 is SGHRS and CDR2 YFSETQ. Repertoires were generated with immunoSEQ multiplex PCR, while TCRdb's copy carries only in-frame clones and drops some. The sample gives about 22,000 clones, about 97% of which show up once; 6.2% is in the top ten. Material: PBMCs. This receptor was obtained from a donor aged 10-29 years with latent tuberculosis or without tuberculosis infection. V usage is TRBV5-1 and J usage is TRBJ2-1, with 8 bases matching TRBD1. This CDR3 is CASRTAGGASYNEQFF. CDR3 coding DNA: TGCGCCAGCAGAACCGCAGGGGGCGCGTCCTACAATGAGCAGTTCTTC.